The rows below give T cell receptor beta chains drawn from one sample of a study of siplizumab effects on memory and regulatory T cells. This table comes from immunoSEQ multiplex PCR, and its TCRdb copy is limited to in-frame clones, with some not included. Found here are about 52,000 clones, nearly 98% of them singletons; the top ten hold 0.55% to 0.65%. The sample consisted of naive CD4+ T cells sorted from blood. These receptors were collected from a human donor in good health. The CDR3 runs from the conserved cysteine through the conserved F or W. The order of the fields is clone size, V gene, D gene, J gene, CDR3 DNA, CDR3 protein. The D gene is left open where the match is weak. Only part of the rows carry a size: once, few, many, or a class if the clone is expanded.

.	TRBV6-6	.	TRBJ2-7	TGTGCCAGCAGCACGCGACGACAGGATCACGAGCAGTACTTC	CASSTRRQDHEQYF
once	TRBV30	.	TRBJ2-5	TGTGCCTGGAGTGTAAAAGAGACCCAGTACTTC	CAWSVKETQYF
.	TRBV19	TRBD2	TRBJ2-1	TGTGCCAGTAGTGTAGCGGGAGTGGGTTACAATGAGCAGTTCTTC	CASSVAGVGYNEQFF
.	TRBV7-2	.	TRBJ1-1	TGTGCCAGCAGGTATCAGTTGAACACTGAAGCTTTCTTT	CASRYQLNTEAFF
.	TRBV2	.	TRBJ2-5	TGTGCCAGCAGTGGAAGTATTGAGACCCAGTACTTC	CASSGSIETQYF
.	TRBV14	.	TRBJ2-1	TGTGCCAGCAGCCGTAGCAGCAATGAGCAGTTCTTC	CASSRSSNEQFF
once	TRBV5-8	.	TRBJ2-2	TGTGCCAGCAGGTTCAGGGGAAGGAACACCGGGGAGCTGTTTTTT	CASRFRGRNTGELFF
few	TRBV15	.	TRBJ2-5	TGTGCCACCAGCAGAGACTATCGCGAGACCCAGTACTTC	CATSRDYRETQYF
.	TRBV19	.	TRBJ2-7	TGTGCCAGTACCTCAACCCCTCGGAGCCCCGAGCAGTACTTC	CASTSTPRSPEQYF
once	TRBV4-1	TRBD2	TRBJ2-4	TGCGCCAGCAGTCCTGAGGTAGCGGGAGGGCCGGCCAAAAACATTCAGTACTTC	CASSPEVAGGPAKNIQYF
once	TRBV11-2	TRBD2	TRBJ2-3	TGTGCCAGCAGCCCACGACTAGCGGAGTTCACAGATACGCAGTATTTT	CASSPRLAEFTDTQYF
.	TRBV5-4	.	TRBJ1-2	TGTGCCAGCAGCTTGGAGCCCGTTAGCTATGGCTACACCTTC	CASSLEPVSYGYTF
.	TRBV10-3	.	TRBJ1-2	TGTGCCATCAGTGACCCGCAGGAGAGGAACTATGGCTACACCTTC	CAISDPQERNYGYTF
.	TRBV19	.	TRBJ2-2	TGTGCCAGTAGTACTCCCATAGTTTCCGGGGAGCTGTTTTTT	CASSTPIVSGELFF
.	TRBV5-4	TRBD1	TRBJ2-5	TGTGCCAGCAGCCTGCGGACAGGGGGCATGGAGACCCAGTACTTC	CASSLRTGGMETQYF
.	TRBV7-2	TRBD2	TRBJ2-7	TGTGCCAGCAGCTTAGTATCACTAGCGGGAGGACGGCAGTACTTC	CASSLVSLAGGRQYF
.	TRBV5-1	.	TRBJ2-7	TGCGCCAGCAGCTCTCCAACGGGTAGCTCCTACGAGCAGTACTTC	CASSSPTGSSYEQYF
.	TRBV7-9	.	TRBJ1-4	TGTGCCAGCAGCTTGGGGCAACAGAATGAAAAACTGTTTTTT	CASSLGQQNEKLFF
.	TRBV10-3	.	TRBJ2-3	TGTGCCATCAGCCGCCGAGGGACCCAGGGTTATAGCACAGATACGCAGTATTTT	CAISRRGTQGYSTDTQYF
.	TRBV27	TRBD2	TRBJ2-1	TGTGCCAGCAGTGGAGCGGGAGCTACGTATGAGCAGTTCTTC	CASSGAGATYEQFF
.	TRBV28	.	TRBJ1-2	TGTGCCAGCAGAGCCGATCCTAACTATGGCTACACCTTC	CASRADPNYGYTF
.	TRBV25-1	.	TRBJ1-1	TGTGCCAGCAGTGAATTCCGGTTGGGGGCCACTGAAGCTTTCTTT	CASSEFRLGATEAFF
.	TRBV6-6	.	TRBJ2-2	TGTGCCAGCATTTTTAGGGCGAACACCGGGGAGCTGTTTTTT	CASIFRANTGELFF
once	TRBV5-1	TRBD1	TRBJ2-7	TGCGCCAGCAGGCAGGGACAGGGGGCGGGCTACGAGCAGTACTTC	CASRQGQGAGYEQYF
once	TRBV19	.	TRBJ1-1	TGTGCCAGTAACGTCAGGGGTATGGACACTGAAGCTTTCTTT	CASNVRGMDTEAFF
.	TRBV11-1	.	TRBJ2-3	TGTGCCAGCAGCTTAAAAGATACGCAGTATTTT	CASSLKDTQYF
.	TRBV14	.	TRBJ1-2	TGTGCCAGCAGCCAAGATCTTTTGCACTATGGCTACACCTTC	CASSQDLLHYGYTF
.	TRBV19	TRBD1	TRBJ1-1	TGTGCCAGTACCGACAGGGGGGGAACTGAAGCTTTCTTT	CASTDRGGTEAFF
once	TRBV9	TRBD2	TRBJ2-1	TGTGCCAGCAGCGTAGACGGGAGGCCCTACAATGAGCAGTTCTTC	CASSVDGRPYNEQFF
.	TRBV2	.	TRBJ2-5	TGTGCCAGCAGGAAACGGTGGGGTCAACAAGAGACCCAGTACTTC	CASRKRWGQQETQYF
.	TRBV5-1	.	TRBJ2-3	TGCGCCAGCAGCTTGGCTCGGACAGCGGTCGGGGATACGCAGTATTTT	CASSLARTAVGDTQYF
.	TRBV28	TRBD1	TRBJ2-7	TGTGCCAGCAGCCCCCTGACAGGGCGAACCTACGAGCAGTACTTC	CASSPLTGRTYEQYF
.	TRBV7-3	.	TRBJ1-2	TGTGCCAGCAGCCCCGACGGCCTAGGACTCTATGGCTACACCTTC	CASSPDGLGLYGYTF
once	TRBV6-5	TRBD1	TRBJ2-1	TGTGCCAGCAGTAGGTGGGACAGGTCAAACAATGAGCAGTTCTTC	CASSRWDRSNNEQFF
.	TRBV15	TRBD1	TRBJ2-7	TGTGCCACCTTCCTATTCTGGGACAGGGTGTCCTACGAGCAGTACTTC	CATFLFWDRVSYEQYF
.	TRBV15	TRBD2	TRBJ2-7	TGTGCCACCGCCCGGGGGGAAAGCGGCTACGAGCAGTACTTC	CATARGESGYEQYF
few	TRBV30	.	TRBJ1-1	TGTGCCTGGAGTGCCTTTAGCAACACTGAAGCTTTCTTT	CAWSAFSNTEAFF
.	TRBV18	.	TRBJ2-4	TGTGCCAGCTCACCACCCGGGATAGGGCGAAACATTCAGTACTTC	CASSPPGIGRNIQYF
.	TRBV2	.	TRBJ2-7	TGTGCCAGCAGGGCAGGCCGACCCTACGAGCAGTACTTC	CASRAGRPYEQYF
.	TRBV4-3	.	TRBJ2-4	TGCGCCAGCAGCCAAGATCTGCGGCGGCTAGCCAAAAACATTCAGTACTTC	CASSQDLRRLAKNIQYF
.	TRBV10-3	.	TRBJ2-2	TGTGCCACCCGGTGGGTGCCCACGAACACCGGGGAGCTGTTTTTT	CATRWVPTNTGELFF
.	TRBV19	TRBD1	TRBJ1-6	TGTGCCAGTAGTCCCCGGACAGGGAACTATAATTCACCCCTCCACTTT	CASSPRTGNYNSPLHF
.	TRBV5-1	.	TRBJ2-4	TGCGCCAGCAGCTCGGGGGAGGCGGACATTCAGTACTTC	CASSSGEADIQYF
.	TRBV14	.	TRBJ1-1	TGTGCCAGCAGCCAACTCGGAGGGATGAACACTGAAGCTTTCTTT	CASSQLGGMNTEAFF
.	TRBV2	.	TRBJ1-5	TGTGCCAGCAGTGTTGGGAGGCGTCAGCCCCAGCATTTT	CASSVGRRQPQHF
.	TRBV5-1	.	TRBJ2-6	TGCGCCAGCAGCCCTACCCTAGCTGGGGCCAACGTCCTGACTTTC	CASSPTLAGANVLTF
.	TRBV18	.	TRBJ2-7	TGTGCCAGCTCACCCGGCGCGCAGAGCTCCTACGAGCAGTACTTC	CASSPGAQSSYEQYF
once	TRBV5-4	.	TRBJ2-1	TGTGCCAGCAGCCCACGGATTGAGGACAGTAGGTCCTACAATGAGCAGCTCTTC	CASSPRIEDSRSYNEQLF
.	TRBV9	TRBD1	TRBJ2-1	TGTGCCAGCAGCGTACGATACAGGGGGCGGGGTGAGCAGTTCTTC	CASSVRYRGRGEQFF
.	TRBV7-2	TRBD2	TRBJ2-3	TGTGCCAGCAGACTAGCGGGGGGCACAGATACGCAGTATTTT	CASRLAGGTDTQYF
.	TRBV6-1	.	TRBJ1-5	TGTGCCAGCAGTGAACGGTCAGCACTCAATCAGCCCCAGCATTTT	CASSERSALNQPQHF
.	TRBV7-9	.	TRBJ2-6	TGTGCCAGCAGCCCCTTGGAGGGGGCGCGTAGGGCCAACGTCCTGACTTTC	CASSPLEGARRANVLTF
.	TRBV5-1	TRBD1	TRBJ2-4	TGCGCCAGCAGCTTTTCCTCCTACAGGGACAGCATAGCCAAAAACATTCAGTACTTC	CASSFSSYRDSIAKNIQYF